This TCR beta chain was obtained from a study of identical twins. CDR1 and CDR2 from the germline V gene are DFQATT and SNEGSKA (reference sequence). CDR3 size: 13 residues. General observations from the study: Abundant beta clonotypes from cord blood had fewer insertions, unlike memory repertoires, which showed none.

Note on this clonotype: Its antigen is not known. The junction differs from germline at one of its ends, possibly a read error.

From the 5' RACE reads, TCRdb called clonotypes with MiXCR, one entry per CDR3 protein. Of about 300,000 distinct CDR3 sequences in the sample, approximately 13% are singletons; the top ten hold around 6.9%. The sample was also reused in another study, on yellow fever vaccine responses in identical twins.

Sequencing was performed on CD8+ T cells sorted from blood. The J gene is TRBJ2-5, the V gene TRBV20-1; D gene ambiguous. This sequence originates from a woman aged 18-29 years in good health. As DNA, the CDR3 is TGCAGTGCTAGAGATCGGTACCAAGAGACCCACTACTTC. It specifies CSARDRYQETHYF.